This TCR beta chain is drawn from a study of blood T cell repertoires in COVID-19. The method was immunoSEQ multiplex PCR; TCRdb's version includes in-frame clones alone and lacks a portion of them. Among a few hundred thousand clones listed, approximately 91% were seen once. Sequenced material: peripheral blood. The sequence came from a woman in her twenties or thirties with COVID-19, enrolled during active disease.

Here the CDR3 DNA reads TGTGCCAGCAGTTTGAGGGCCCGGACAGGATCACCCCTCCACTTT. Translated: CASSLRARTGSPLHF. The chain couples TRBV28 to TRBJ1-6, with 7 bases fitting TRBD1. The germline V gene has CDR1 MDHEN and CDR2 SYDVKM. The CDR3 has 15 residues. V lost 3 bases and J lost 10; bases outside the gene matches: 9.